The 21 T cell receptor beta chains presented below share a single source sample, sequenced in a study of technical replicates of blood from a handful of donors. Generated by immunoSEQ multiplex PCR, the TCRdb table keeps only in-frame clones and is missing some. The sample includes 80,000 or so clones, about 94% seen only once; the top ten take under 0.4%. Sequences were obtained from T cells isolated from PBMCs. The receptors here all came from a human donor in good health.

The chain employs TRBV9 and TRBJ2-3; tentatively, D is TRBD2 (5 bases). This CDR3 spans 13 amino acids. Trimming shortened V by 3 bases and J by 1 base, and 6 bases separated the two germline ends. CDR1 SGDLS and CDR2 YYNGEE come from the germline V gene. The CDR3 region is CASSEEGTDTQYF. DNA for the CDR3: TGTGCCAGCAGCGAGGAGGGCACAGATACGCAGTATTTT.

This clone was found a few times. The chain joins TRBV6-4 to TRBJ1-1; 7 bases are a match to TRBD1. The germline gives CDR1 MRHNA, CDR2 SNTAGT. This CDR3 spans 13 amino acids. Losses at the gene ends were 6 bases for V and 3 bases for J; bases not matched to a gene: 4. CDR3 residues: CASSLTGDTEAFF. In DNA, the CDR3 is TGTGCCAGCAGCTTAACAGGGGACACTGAAGCTTTCTTT.

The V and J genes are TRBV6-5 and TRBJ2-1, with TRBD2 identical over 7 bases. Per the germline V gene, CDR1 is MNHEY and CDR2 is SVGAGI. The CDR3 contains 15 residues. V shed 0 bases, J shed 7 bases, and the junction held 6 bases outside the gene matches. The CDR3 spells CASSYSGGRRNEQFF. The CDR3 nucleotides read TGTGCCAGCAGTTACTCGGGCGGGAGACGGAATGAGCAGTTCTTC.

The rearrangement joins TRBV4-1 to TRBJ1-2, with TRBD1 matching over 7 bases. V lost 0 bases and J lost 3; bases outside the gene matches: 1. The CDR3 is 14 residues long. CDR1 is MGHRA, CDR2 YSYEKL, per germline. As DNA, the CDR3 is TGCGCCAGCAGCCAAGATCAGGGGGACTATGGCTACACCTTC. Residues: CASSQDQGDYGYTF.

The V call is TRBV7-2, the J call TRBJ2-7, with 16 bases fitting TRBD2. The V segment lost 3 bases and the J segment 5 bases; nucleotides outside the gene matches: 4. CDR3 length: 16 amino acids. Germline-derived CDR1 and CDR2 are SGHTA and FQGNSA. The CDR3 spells CASSLGLAGGGHEQYF. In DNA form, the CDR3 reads TGTGCCAGCAGCTTGGGACTAGCGGGAGGGGGCCACGAGCAGTACTTC. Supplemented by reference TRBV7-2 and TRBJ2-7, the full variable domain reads GAGVSQSPSNKVTEKGKDVELRCDPISGHTALYWYRQSLGQGLEFLIYFQGNSAPDKSGLPSDRFSAERTGGSVSTLTIQRTQQEDSAVYLCASSLGLAGGGHEQYFGPGTRLTVT.

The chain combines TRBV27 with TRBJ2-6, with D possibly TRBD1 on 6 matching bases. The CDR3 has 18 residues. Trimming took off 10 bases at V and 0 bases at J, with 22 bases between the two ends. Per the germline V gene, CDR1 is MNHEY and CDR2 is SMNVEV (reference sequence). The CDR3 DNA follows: TGTGCCACAACCGGGACACTGATCAAGAACTCTGGGGCCAACGTCCTGACTTTC. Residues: CATTGTLIKNSGANVLTF.

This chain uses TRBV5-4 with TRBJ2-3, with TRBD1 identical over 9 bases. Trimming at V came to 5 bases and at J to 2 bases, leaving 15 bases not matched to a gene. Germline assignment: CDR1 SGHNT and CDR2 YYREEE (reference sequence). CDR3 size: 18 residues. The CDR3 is CASSPGTGMFAHTDTQYF. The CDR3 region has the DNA TGTGCCAGCAGTCCCGGGACAGGGATGTTTGCTCACACAGATACGCAGTATTTT.

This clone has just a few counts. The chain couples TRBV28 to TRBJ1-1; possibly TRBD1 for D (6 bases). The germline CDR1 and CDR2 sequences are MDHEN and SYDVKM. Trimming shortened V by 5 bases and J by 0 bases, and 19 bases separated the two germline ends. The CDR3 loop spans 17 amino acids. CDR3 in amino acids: CASSRTLDRRVNTEAFF. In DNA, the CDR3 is TGTGCCAGCAGTCGTACCTTGGACAGAAGGGTGAACACTGAAGCTTTCTTT.

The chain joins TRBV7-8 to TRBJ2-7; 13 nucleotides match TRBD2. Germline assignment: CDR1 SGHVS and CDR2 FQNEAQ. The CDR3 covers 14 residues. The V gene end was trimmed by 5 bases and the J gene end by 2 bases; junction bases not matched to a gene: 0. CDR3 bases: TGTGCCAGCAGCGGACTAGCGGGGGCCTACGAGCAGTACTTC. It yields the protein CASSGLAGAYEQYF.

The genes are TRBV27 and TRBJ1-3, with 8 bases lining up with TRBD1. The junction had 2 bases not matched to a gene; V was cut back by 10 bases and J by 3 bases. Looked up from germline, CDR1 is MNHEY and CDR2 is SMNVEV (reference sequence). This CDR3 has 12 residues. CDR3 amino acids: CATGTGGNTIYF. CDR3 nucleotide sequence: TGTGCCACCGGGACAGGTGGAAACACCATATATTTT.

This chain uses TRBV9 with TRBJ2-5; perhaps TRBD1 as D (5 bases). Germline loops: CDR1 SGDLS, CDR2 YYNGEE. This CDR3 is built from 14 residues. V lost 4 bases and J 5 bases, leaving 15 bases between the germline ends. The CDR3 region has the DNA TGTGCCAGCAGCCCGCTTACAGGCTGGGAGACCCAGTACTTC. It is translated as CASSPLTGWETQYF.

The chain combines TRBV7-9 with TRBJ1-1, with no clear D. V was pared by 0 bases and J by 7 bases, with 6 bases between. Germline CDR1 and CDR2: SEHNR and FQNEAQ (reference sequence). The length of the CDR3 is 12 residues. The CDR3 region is CASSLAGDEAFF. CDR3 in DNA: TGTGCCAGCAGCTTAGCAGGAGATGAAGCTTTCTTT. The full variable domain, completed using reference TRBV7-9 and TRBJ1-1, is DTGVSQNPRHKITKRGQNVTFRCDPISEHNRLYWYRQTLGQGPEFLTYFQNEAQLEKSRLLSDRFSAERPKGSFSTLEIQRTEQGDSAMYLCASSLAGDEAFFGQGTRLTVV.

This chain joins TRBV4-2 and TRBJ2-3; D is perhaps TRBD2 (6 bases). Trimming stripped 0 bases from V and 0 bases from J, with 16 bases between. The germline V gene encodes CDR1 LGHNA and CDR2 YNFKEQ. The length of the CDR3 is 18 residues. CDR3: CASSQDPESGPSTDTQYF. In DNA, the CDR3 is TGTGCCAGCAGCCAAGATCCAGAAAGCGGGCCTAGCACAGATACGCAGTATTTT.

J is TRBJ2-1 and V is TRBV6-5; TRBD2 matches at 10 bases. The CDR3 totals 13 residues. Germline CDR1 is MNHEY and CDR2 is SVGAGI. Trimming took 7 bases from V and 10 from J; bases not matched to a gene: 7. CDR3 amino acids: CASKLAGAFEQFF. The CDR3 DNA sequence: TGTGCCAGCAAGCTAGCGGGAGCCTTCGAGCAGTTCTTC.

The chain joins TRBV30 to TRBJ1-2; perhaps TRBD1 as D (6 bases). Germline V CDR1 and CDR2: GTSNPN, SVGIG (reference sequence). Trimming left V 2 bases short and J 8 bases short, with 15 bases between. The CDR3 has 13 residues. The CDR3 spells CAWSWQGSAGYTF. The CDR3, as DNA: TGTGCCTGGAGTTGGCAGGGGAGTGCCGGCTACACCTTC. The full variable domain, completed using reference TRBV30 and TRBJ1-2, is SQTIHQWPATLVQPVGSPLSLECTVEGTSNPNLYWYRQAAGRGLQLLFYSVGIGQISSEVPQNLSASRPQDRQFILSSKKLLLSDSGFYLCAWSWQGSAGYTFGSGTRLTVV.

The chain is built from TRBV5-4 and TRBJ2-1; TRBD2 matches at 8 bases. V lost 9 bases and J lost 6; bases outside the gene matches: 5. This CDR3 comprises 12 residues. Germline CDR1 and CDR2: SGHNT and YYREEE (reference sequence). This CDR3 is CAIPAGVNEQFF. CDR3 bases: TGTGCCATCCCAGCGGGAGTCAATGAGCAGTTCTTC.

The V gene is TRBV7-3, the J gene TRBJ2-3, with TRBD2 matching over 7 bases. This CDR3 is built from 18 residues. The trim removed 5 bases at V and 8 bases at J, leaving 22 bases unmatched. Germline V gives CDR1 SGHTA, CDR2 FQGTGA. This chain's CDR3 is CASSRDGGRETRATTQYF. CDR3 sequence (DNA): TGTGCCAGCAGCCGCGATGGCGGGCGGGAGACTCGGGCCACTACGCAGTATTTT.

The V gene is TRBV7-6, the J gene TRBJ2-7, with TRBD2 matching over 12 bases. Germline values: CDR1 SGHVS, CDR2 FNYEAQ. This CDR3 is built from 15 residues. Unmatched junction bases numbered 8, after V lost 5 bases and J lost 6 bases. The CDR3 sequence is CASSMRLAGVPEQYF. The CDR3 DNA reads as TGTGCCAGCAGCATGCGACTAGCGGGAGTCCCCGAGCAGTACTTC.

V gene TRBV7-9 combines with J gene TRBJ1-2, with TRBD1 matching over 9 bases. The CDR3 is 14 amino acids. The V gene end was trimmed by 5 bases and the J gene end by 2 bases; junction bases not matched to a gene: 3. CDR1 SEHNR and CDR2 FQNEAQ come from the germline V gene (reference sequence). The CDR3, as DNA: TGTGCCAGCAGCGTAGGACAGGGGAACTATGGCTACACCTTC. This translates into CASSVGQGNYGYTF.

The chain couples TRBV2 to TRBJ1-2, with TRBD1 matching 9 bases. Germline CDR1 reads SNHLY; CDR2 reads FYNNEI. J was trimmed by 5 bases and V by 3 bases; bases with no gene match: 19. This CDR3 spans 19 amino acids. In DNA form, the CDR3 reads TGTGCCAGCAGTGATGCTTTGAGGATGAGACAGGGGGATGAATATGGCTACACCTTC. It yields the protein CASSDALRMRQGDEYGYTF.

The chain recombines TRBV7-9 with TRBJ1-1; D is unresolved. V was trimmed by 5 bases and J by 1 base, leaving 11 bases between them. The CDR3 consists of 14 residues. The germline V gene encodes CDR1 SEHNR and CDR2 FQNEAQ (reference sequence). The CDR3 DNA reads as TGTGCCAGCAGCCCGATGTCAGGGAACACTGAAGCTTTCTTT. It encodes CASSPMSGNTEAFF.